The 17 T cell receptor beta chains below come from one sample, sequenced in a study of technical replicates of blood from a few donors. Assay used: immunoSEQ multiplex PCR; TCRdb lists only in-frame clones, some missing. Of 83,000 or so clones listed, over 85% are singletons. Sequencing input: T cells isolated from PBMCs. Source of these receptors: a human donor in good health.

The chain recombines TRBV7-8 with TRBJ1-3; D may be TRBD1 (5 bases). In germline, CDR1 is SGHVS, CDR2 FQNEAQ. The length of the CDR3 is 16 residues. The ends were cut back, 2 bases at V and 2 bases at J, with 13 bases in the middle. CDR3 sequence (DNA): TGTGCCAGCAGCTTAAACCTTGGGGGGACTGGAAACACCATATATTTT. Translating it yields CASSLNLGGTGNTIYF.

V is TRBV4-1 and J is TRBJ2-7; D possibly corresponds to TRBD2 (6 bases). Germline V gene lookup returns CDR1 MGHRA and CDR2 YSYEKL. The germline V and J ends were trimmed by 5 bases and 3 bases, with 17 bases remaining between them. The CDR3 runs to 15 residues. As DNA, the CDR3 is TGCGCCAGCAGCGCGACGGGGGACGGATTCTACGAGCAGTACTTC. Translation: CASSATGDGFYEQYF.

The chain carries TRBV27 and TRBJ2-1, with a tentative D call TRBD1 (5 bases). The CDR3 has 13 amino acids. Deletions cut 3 bases from V and 3 bases from J, with 6 bases between. Per the germline V gene, CDR1 is MNHEY and CDR2 is SMNVEV (reference sequence). The CDR3 nucleotides are TGTGCCAGCAGTTTGCAGGGCTACAATGAGCAGTTCTTC. This gives the protein CASSLQGYNEQFF.

V is TRBV30 and J is TRBJ2-5; TRBD2 agrees at 13 bases. The V gene's germline CDR1 is GTSNPN and CDR2 SVGIG (reference sequence). The CDR3 is 16 amino acids. Losses at the gene ends were 1 base for V and 1 base for J; bases not matched to a gene: 3. CDR3 loop: CAWSAGLAGFQETQYF. The CDR3 coding sequence is TGTGCCTGGAGTGCGGGACTAGCGGGGTTCCAAGAGACCCAGTACTTC. Drawing the rest from reference TRBV30 and TRBJ2-5, the complete variable domain is SQTIHQWPATLVQPVGSPLSLECTVEGTSNPNLYWYRQAAGRGLQLLFYSVGIGQISSEVPQNLSASRPQDRQFILSSKKLLLSDSGFYLCAWSAGLAGFQETQYFGPGTRLLVL.

This sequence joins TRBV2 and TRBJ2-7, with D perhaps TRBD1 (6 bases). The V end lost 3 bases, the J end lost 5 bases, and 20 bases lay between the germline ends. CDR3 length: 16 amino acids. CDR1 is SNHLY and CDR2 is FYNNEI in the germline V gene. CDR3 sequence reads: CASSDPTGSLPNEQYF. Written as DNA, the CDR3 is TGTGCCAGCAGTGACCCGACAGGAAGCCTTCCTAACGAGCAGTACTTC.

The genes are TRBV20-1 and TRBJ2-7; the D is unclear. CDR1 is DFQATT and CDR2 is SNEGSKA in the germline V gene (reference sequence). The CDR3 runs 10 residues. Trimming removed 8 bases at V and 3 bases at J, with 8 bases between. In DNA, the CDR3 is TGCAGTTTCAAGAGCTACGAGCAGTACTTC. Residues: CSFKSYEQYF.

The rearrangement links TRBV11-3 to TRBJ2-7; no firm D call. CDR3 length equals 11 residues. Trimming removed 5 bases at V and 6 bases at J, with 8 bases between. Germline values: CDR1 SGHNT, CDR2 YENEEA. DNA for the CDR3: TGTGCCAGCAGCCCGGCAGGCGAGCAGTACTTC. Amino acid sequence: CASSPAGEQYF.

CDR3 DNA sequence: TGTGCCAGCAGTTTATGGTCGTTGCCAGAACCGAACACCGGGGAGCTGTTTTTT. Its translation is CASSLWSLPEPNTGELFF. V is TRBV27 and J is TRBJ2-2; D remains unclear. This CDR3 is 18 amino acids long. V gave up 1 base and J gave up 0 bases, with 15 bases separating them. Per the germline V gene, CDR1 is MNHEY and CDR2 is SMNVEV (reference sequence).

J is TRBJ1-5 and V is TRBV29-1; D is ambiguous. V was trimmed by 5 bases and J by 3 bases, leaving 8 bases between them. Germline V CDR1 and CDR2: SQVTM, ANQGSEA. The length of the CDR3 is 12 residues. CDR3 sequence: CSVSEANQPQHF. CDR3 nucleotide sequence: TGCAGCGTTTCAGAGGCCAATCAGCCCCAGCATTTT.

V gene TRBV28 combines with J gene TRBJ2-5; unclear D gene. The germline gives CDR1 MDHEN, CDR2 SYDVKM. CDR3 length: 13 amino acids. Between the trimmed V and J ends, which lost 2 bases and 4 bases, there was a span of 8 bases. The CDR3 coding sequence is TGTGCCAGCAGTTTAGAGGAGCCAGAGACCCAGTACTTC. Translating it yields CASSLEEPETQYF.

The chain employs TRBV7-3 and TRBJ1-1, with TRBD1 as a possible D gene (6 bases). Germline assignment: CDR1 SGHTA and CDR2 FQGTGA. V lost 4 bases and J 3 bases, leaving 15 bases between the germline ends. The CDR3 contains 15 residues. The CDR3 loop is CASSSQGFEDTEAFF. The CDR3 region has the DNA TGTGCCAGCAGCTCTCAGGGGTTTGAGGACACTGAAGCTTTCTTT.

V gene TRBV7-2 combines with J gene TRBJ2-1; 7 bases agree with TRBD1. Germline values: CDR1 SGHTA, CDR2 FQGNSA. V shed 4 bases and J 5 bases; nucleotides not matched to a gene: 14. CDR3 size: 17 residues. CDR3 bases: TGTGCCAGCAGCTCCCTAGGAAGGGGGCAAGCAGACAATGAGCAGTTCTTC. Its translation: CASSSLGRGQADNEQFF.

The chain recombines TRBV7-9 with TRBJ2-7, with 8 bases lining up with TRBD1. The CDR3 contains 14 residues. From germline, CDR1 is SEHNR and CDR2 FQNEAQ (reference sequence). After removal of 8 bases from V and 0 bases from J, the junction contained 6 bases not matched to a gene. CDR3 loop: CASLQGGGSYEQYF. The DNA for the CDR3 is TGTGCCAGCCTACAGGGGGGAGGCTCCTACGAGCAGTACTTC.

The CDR3 coding sequence is TGTGCCATCAGATCAGGATTTGAAGCTTTCTTT. Translation: CAIRSGFEAFF. This chain joins TRBV10-3 and TRBJ1-1; no definite D call. The germline V gene has CDR1 ENHRY and CDR2 SYGVKD. The CDR3 covers 11 residues. The V gene lost 6 bases and the J gene lost 7 bases, with 9 bases spanning the gap.

This chain uses TRBV11-2 with TRBJ2-3; D uncertain. V was pared by 1 base and J by 3 bases, with 5 bases between. The CDR3 runs 13 residues. Germline CDR1 is SGHAT and CDR2 is FQNNGV. The DNA for the CDR3 is TGTGCCAGCAGCTTAGGGCAGACAGATACGCAGTATTTT. Translating it yields CASSLGQTDTQYF.

This chain joins TRBV7-9 and TRBJ1-3; D unresolved. This CDR3 region has 15 residues. The germline V and J ends were trimmed by 2 bases and 0 bases, with 8 bases remaining between them. Germline loops: CDR1 SEHNR, CDR2 FQNEAQ (reference sequence). CDR3 loop: CASSLMTFSGNTIYF. The CDR3 bases are TGTGCCAGCAGCTTAATGACTTTCTCTGGAAACACCATATATTTT.

The chain employs TRBV4-1 and TRBJ2-1, with 8 bases lining up with TRBD2. CDR3 length equals 16 residues. The J segment lost 4 bases and the V segment lost 4 bases, leaving 9 bases of the junction unmatched. Germline values: CDR1 MGHRA, CDR2 YSYEKL. The CDR3 nucleotides are TGCGCCAGCAGCCCAGGTACTAGCGGCACGTACAATGAGCAGTTCTTC. Translating it yields CASSPGTSGTYNEQFF.